A selection of T cell receptor beta chains follows, all from one sample in a study of cytomegalovirus exposure and HLA in healthy donors. Profiling relied on immunoSEQ multiplex PCR, and the TCRdb table lists in-frame clones only, not all of them. The sample holds around 130,000 clones, less than 75% seen once. Material for sequencing was PBMCs. These receptors all stem from a middle-aged woman in good health and CMV-seropositive. CDR3s include the opening cysteine and the closing phenylalanine or tryptophan. The order of the fields is D gene, J gene, clone size, V gene, CDR3 DNA, CDR3 protein. The D gene is left open where the match is weak. For some rows the clone size is stated as once, few or many, or as a class when expanded; others skip it.

>TRBD2|TRBJ2-7|-|TRBV7-8
TGTGCCAGCAGCTTACGACTAGCGGGAGGCGAGCAGTACTTC
CASSLRLAGGEQYF
>TRBD1|TRBJ1-2|few|TRBV6-5
TGTGCCAGCAGTCTAGGGACAGGACCTTATGGCTACACCTTC
CASSLGTGPYGYTF
>TRBD1|TRBJ2-7|-|TRBV2
TGTGCCAGCGGTAGACAGGGGGCGTACGAGCAGTACTTC
CASGRQGAYEQYF
>TRBD1|TRBJ1-2|-|TRBV30
TGTGCCTGGAATCGTCACCAGTACGGGACAGGCGCTAGATATGGCTACACCTTC
CAWNRHQYGTGARYGYTF
>TRBD1|TRBJ2-7|-|TRBV5-4
TGTGCCAGCAGCGTTCCGGGACAGGGGGAGCCGGAGCAGTACTTC
CASSVPGQGEPEQYF
>-|TRBJ1-5|-|TRBV6-1
TGTGCCAGCAGTGAAGTCCGGGGGACGAATCAGCCCCAGCATTTT
CASSEVRGTNQPQHF
>-|TRBJ1-1|-|TRBV6-5
TGTGCCAGCAGTTACGGGGGGGCGGCCACTGAAGCTTTCTTT
CASSYGGAATEAFF
>TRBD1|TRBJ1-6|-|TRBV19
TGTGCCAGTAGTAACCGGGACAGAGGACAAAAAAATTCACCCCTCCACTTT
CASSNRDRGQKNSPLHF
>-|TRBJ2-5|-|TRBV9
TGTGCCAGCAGACCGACGGGGGAAGAGACCCAGTACTTC
CASRPTGEETQYF
>-|TRBJ2-7|-|TRBV11-3
TGTGCCAGCAGCCTAGACTCTAGCTTACCTTGGAACTACGAGCAGTACTTC
CASSLDSSLPWNYEQYF
>-|TRBJ1-1|few|TRBV6-1
TGTGCCAGCAGTGAACGACAGCTGGGTAACACTGAAGCTTTCTTT
CASSERQLGNTEAFF
>TRBD1|TRBJ1-2|-|TRBV5-1
TGCGCCAGCAGCGCGGGACAGGGGAGAGTCGGCTACACCTTC
CASSAGQGRVGYTF
>-|TRBJ1-2|-|TRBV5-6
TGTGCCAGCAGCTCGGAGCGGGACACCTTTAACTATGGCTACACCTTC
CASSSERDTFNYGYTF
>-|TRBJ1-1|-|TRBV9
TGTGCCAGCAGCGAGGTGGGAGCGTTGAACACTGAAGCTTTCTTT
CASSEVGALNTEAFF
>-|TRBJ2-3|-|TRBV7-9
TGTGCCAGCAGCTTAGTTGCGGGGCGCGGGACAGATACGCAGTATTTT
CASSLVAGRGTDTQYF
>TRBD1|TRBJ1-3|-|TRBV5-1
TGCGCCAGCAGCCAGGGGACAGCAGGAAACACCATATATTTT
CASSQGTAGNTIYF
>-|TRBJ2-1|-|TRBV18
TGTGCCAGCTCACCACAGTCTAGCGATGGCAATGAGCAGTTCTTC
CASSPQSSDGNEQFF
>TRBD1|TRBJ2-7|-|TRBV7-6
TGTGCCAGCAGCCAAGGGGGCGGAAGGCACGAGCAGTACTTC
CASSQGGGRHEQYF
>-|TRBJ2-2|-|TRBV11-2
TGTGCCAGCAGCTTAGAGAGCCGGGTTATGAACACCGGGGAGCTGTTTTTT
CASSLESRVMNTGELFF
>TRBD1|TRBJ1-1|-|TRBV4-3
TGCGCCAGCAGCCAAGTTTTGATGGTCGGGACAGGCGCAATGAACACTGAAGCTTTCTTT
CASSQVLMVGTGAMNTEAFF
>TRBD1|TRBJ1-5|-|TRBV19
TGTGCCAGTAAAGATTTCCGGGACAGGGGAAATAGTAGCAATCAGCCCCAGCATTTT
CASKDFRDRGNSSNQPQHF
>TRBD2|TRBJ2-5|-|TRBV29-1
TGCAGCGTTCCAGCGGGGACCCAAGAGACCCAGTACTTC
CSVPAGTQETQYF
>-|TRBJ1-1|-|TRBV6-6
TGTGCCAGCGCCCGCGGGGACACTGAAGCTTTCTTT
CASARGDTEAFF
>TRBD2|TRBJ2-1|-|TRBV7-7
TGTGCCACCGGGGGGAGGGTGGGCAATGAGCAGTTCTTC
CATGGRVGNEQFF
>-|TRBJ1-5|-|TRBV6-6
TGTGCCAGCAGTTCAGGGGATAGCAATCAGCCCCAGCATTTT
CASSSGDSNQPQHF
>-|TRBJ1-1|-|TRBV6-5
TGTGCCAGCAAAAGGGGACTTCTTGGCTTCTTT
CASKRGLLGFF
>TRBD1|TRBJ1-4|-|TRBV9
TGTGCCAGTGGATCGGGACAGGGAAATGAAAAACTGTTTTTT
CASGSGQGNEKLFF
>-|TRBJ1-2|-|TRBV10-3
TGTGCCATCAGTGGGGGCGAAGGGATTGACTACACCTTC
CAISGGEGIDYTF
>TRBD1|TRBJ2-3|-|TRBV7-3
TGTGCCAGCAGCCAAAGGGGGCTCTCGAACACAAACACAGATACGCAGTATTTT
CASSQRGLSNTNTDTQYF
>-|TRBJ1-1|-|TRBV5-1
TGCGCCAGCAGCTTGGGGTCAGGGAACACTGAAGCTTTCTTT
CASSLGSGNTEAFF
>TRBD1|TRBJ2-1|-|TRBV7-3
TGTGCCAGCAGCTTAGGGACAGGGCAATACAATGAGCAGTTCTTC
CASSLGTGQYNEQFF
>TRBD1|TRBJ1-6|-|TRBV5-1
TGCGCCAGCAGCATTGGGACAGCCAGTAATTCACCCCTCCACTTT
CASSIGTASNSPLHF